The 9 T cell receptor beta chains listed next were all sequenced from one sample in a study of human T cells and chemical hapten exposure. Noted time point: healthy volunteer bleed at 2 weeks. The study extracted total RNA from unfractionated whole blood. TCRdb re-called the RACE reads through MiXCR, storing one row per CDR3 protein. The table shows around 130,000 distinct CDR3 sequences, with approximately 9.1% occurring only once. Sequenced material: whole blood. Source of these receptors: a male donor in good health. Some clones in this sample may be carry-over from other donors' samples.

This chain joins TRBV7-6 and TRBJ2-6, with D uncertain. V was clipped by 5 bases and J by 2 bases, with 19 bases between them. The germline V gene has CDR1 SGHVS and CDR2 FNYEAQ. The CDR3 consists of 18 residues. CDR3 sequence: CASSLSSSGLTGANVLTF. The CDR3 DNA reads as TGTGCCAGCAGCCTAAGCTCCTCCGGGCTTACTGGGGCCAACGTCCTGACTTTC.

This clonotype was counted between two and nine times. This chain joins TRBV9 and TRBJ2-6; the D gene is possibly TRBD1 (5 bases). The CDR3 totals 16 residues. Deletions cut 4 bases from V and 0 bases from J, with 11 bases between. Germline lookup yields CDR1 SGDLS and CDR2 YYNGEE. Written as DNA, the CDR3 is TGTGCCAGCAGCTCAGATGACAGCTCTGGGGCCAACGTCCTGACTTTC. Translation: CASSSDDSSGANVLTF.

This clonotype was seen many times. The chain joins TRBV7-2 to TRBJ1-1; D may be TRBD1 (5 bases). The CDR3 is made up of 14 amino acids. Germline V gene sequence: CDR1 SGHTA, CDR2 FQGNSA. Trimming cost V 0 bases and J 2 bases, with 7 bases left between them. The CDR3 region has the DNA TGTGCCAGCAGCTTAGCGACAGTTAACACTGAAGCTTTCTTT. Amino acid sequence: CASSLATVNTEAFF.

This clonotype was detected a few times. The rearrangement uses TRBV27 and TRBJ1-5; 8 bases are a match to TRBD1. Germline V lookup: CDR1 MNHEY, CDR2 SMNVEV (reference sequence). The CDR3 contains 17 residues. Trimming removed 5 bases from V and 0 bases from J; junction bases left unmatched: 9. CDR3 coding DNA: TGTGCCAGCAGTCCCAGGACAGGGTCAGATAGCAATCAGCCCCAGCATTTT. The encoded protein is CASSPRTGSDSNQPQHF.

This clonotype has a handful of counts. This rearrangement joins TRBV5-6 to TRBJ2-2; the D gene could be TRBD1 or TRBD2 (5 bases each). CDR3 size: 15 residues. Trimming left V 1 base short and J 4 bases short, with 11 bases between. CDR1 and CDR2 from the germline V gene are SGHDT and YYEEEE. The CDR3 protein is CASSLTGRGTGELFF. The DNA for the CDR3 is TGTGCCAGCAGCTTGACGGGGCGCGGCACCGGGGAGCTGTTTTTT.

This clonotype was observed a handful of times. CDR3 loop: CASSPYVQGIEGELFF. CDR3 nucleotides: TGCGCCAGCAGCCCCTATGTACAGGGAATAGAGGGGGAGCTGTTTTTT. The genes are TRBV4-3 and TRBJ2-2; TRBD1 might be the D (6 bases). In germline, CDR1 is LGHNA, CDR2 YSLEER. The ends were cut back, 4 bases at V and 8 bases at J, with 20 bases in the middle. The CDR3 runs 16 residues.

This clonotype was seen a few times. J is TRBJ1-1 and V is TRBV6-2 or TRBV6-3; weak D call: TRBD1 (6 bases). There are 15 residues in the CDR3. V was trimmed by 7 bases and J by 1 base, leaving 16 bases between them. Looked up from germline, CDR1 is MNHEY and CDR2 is SVGEGT. The CDR3 spells CASTTRGGRNTEAFF. The CDR3, as DNA: TGTGCCAGCACCACGCGGGGGGGCCGGAACACTGAAGCTTTCTTT.

DNA for the CDR3: TGCAGTGCTAGCGGCAGGCCAGATGAAAAACTGTTTTTT. Translated, it gives CSASGRPDEKLFF. V usage is TRBV20-1 and J usage is TRBJ1-4; D ambiguous. V was trimmed by 3 bases and J by 6 bases, leaving 11 bases between them. The germline V gene has CDR1 DFQATT and CDR2 SNEGSKA (reference sequence). This CDR3 spans 13 amino acids.

This chain joins TRBV15 and TRBJ2-1; D is ambiguous. CDR3 length equals 14 residues. Trimming cost V 1 base and J 7 bases, with 11 bases left between them. CDR1 is LNHNV and CDR2 is YYDKDF in the germline V gene (reference sequence). In nucleotides, the CDR3 is TGTGCCACCAGCAGAGTACCCCATCGGAATGAGCAGTTCTTC. Translated: CATSRVPHRNEQFF.